This note documents a single TCR beta chain sequence. Its antigen is not identified. The data derive from a study of human T cells and chemical hapten exposure. About the study: A 2 cm by 2 cm inner upper arm patch received 2% DPC for sensitization. Findings and limits, study-wide: A positive correlation with patch test score was shown by PT1 expanded TCR counts.

There are 16 residues in the CDR3. Germline V gene sequence: CDR1 MGHRA, CDR2 YSYEKL. The junction had 4 bases not matched to a gene; V was cut back by 3 bases and J by 0 bases. MiXCR, applied by TCRdb to the RACE reads, yields one record per CDR3 protein. The repertoire consists of tens of thousands of distinct CDR3 sequences, with roughly 6.7% occurring once and the leading ten covering approximately 1.6%. The time point was: pre-sensitization, week 0. Treatment given: therapeutic diphenylcyclopropenone sensitization with weekly scalp DPC. The clonotype originates from a woman aged 25 to 45 with alopecia areata. Some clones in this sample may be carry-over from other donors' samples. The specimen was whole blood, collected in connection with sensitization to the hapten diphenylcyclopropenone (DPC). The chain links TRBV4-1 to TRBJ1-5; TRBD1 agrees at 8 bases. CDR3 coding DNA: TGCGCCAGCAGCCACTCCGGGACAGGTAGCAATCAGCCCCAGCATTTT. Its protein is CASSHSGTGSNQPQHF.